The rows below give T cell receptor beta chains drawn from one sample of a study of cytomegalovirus exposure and HLA in healthy donors. Sequencing was performed with immunoSEQ multiplex PCR; in TCRdb, only in-frame clones are kept and a portion is missing. The sample holds over 45,000 clones, around 85% seen once. The sample consisted of PBMCs. These TCRs come from a boy between 10 and 17 years old in good health and CMV-seropositive. The CDR3 runs from the conserved cysteine through the conserved F or W. The D gene is left open where the match is weak. Only part of the rows carry a size: once, few, many, or a class if the clone is expanded.

>16|TRBJ1-3|-|-|TRBV5-4
CASSLEQGRSGNTIYF
TGTGCCAGCAGCTTGGAGCAGGGCCGCTCTGGAAACACCATATATTTT
>14|TRBJ2-3|TRBD1|-|TRBV18
CASSSGQGIDTQYF
TGTGCCAGCTCATCGGGACAGGGGATAGATACGCAGTATTTT
>15|TRBJ1-3|-|-|TRBV5-4
CASSLAGNRGNTIYF
TGTGCCAGCAGCTTGGCCGGTAACCGTGGAAACACCATATATTTT
>12|TRBJ2-2|-|-|TRBV29-1
CSVLHGAGELFF
TGCAGCGTTTTACACGGGGCCGGGGAGCTGTTTTTT
>13|TRBJ1-5|-|-|TRBV5-6
CASSLTGTKPQHF
TGTGCCAGCAGCTTGACAGGGACGAAGCCCCAGCATTTT
>13|TRBJ1-2|TRBD1|-|TRBV27
CASSYGTDYGYTF
TGTGCCAGCAGCTACGGGACAGACTATGGCTACACCTTC
>13|TRBJ1-4|-|once|TRBV14
CASSPQNNEKLFF
TGTGCCAGCAGCCCGCAGAATAATGAAAAACTGTTTTTT
>15|TRBJ2-5|-|-|TRBV13
CASSLPTDQEGTQYF
TGTGCCAGCAGCTTACCGACAGACCAAGAAGGGACCCAGTACTTC
>16|TRBJ2-1|-|-|TRBV11-2
CASSLVGGVGYNEQFF
TGTGCCAGCAGCTTAGTGGGCGGGGTCGGCTACAATGAGCAGTTCTTC
>13|TRBJ1-6|-|-|TRBV27
CASSVTPSSPLHF
TGTGCCAGCAGTGTAACCCCCAGTTCACCCCTCCACTTT
>13|TRBJ2-4|-|once|TRBV21-1
CASEFRLEGIQYF
TGTGCCAGCGAGTTTCGGCTTGAGGGCATTCAGTACTTC
>13|TRBJ1-1|-|-|TRBV28
CASSNIIYTEAFF
TGTGCCAGCAGTAACATCATTTACACTGAAGCTTTCTTT
>14|TRBJ1-2|-|-|TRBV5-4
CASSLVDTNYGYTF
TGTGCCAGCAGCTTGGTTGACACTAACTATGGCTACACCTTC
>14|TRBJ2-7|-|-|TRBV27
CASSFAPGVDEQYF
TGTGCCAGCAGTTTCGCCCCCGGAGTCGACGAGCAGTACTTC
>16|TRBJ2-1|TRBD2|-|TRBV4-1
CASSLPPSGVYNEQFF
TGCGCCAGCAGCCTCCCTCCTAGCGGGGTCTACAATGAGCAGTTCTTC
>13|TRBJ1-2|-|-|TRBV1
CTSSRHRGLGYTF
TGCACCAGCAGCCGTCACAGGGGGCTTGGCTACACCTTC
>14|TRBJ2-5|TRBD2|-|TRBV5-1
CASSGTSPLVSQYF
TGCGCCAGCAGCGGGACTAGCCCCCTAGTATCCCAGTACTTC
>12|TRBJ1-2|-|-|TRBV7-9
CASSPTGDGYTF
TGTGCCAGCAGCCCTACAGGCGATGGCTACACCTTC
>15|TRBJ2-5|TRBD1|-|TRBV5-4
CASSRGAGGWETQYF
TGTGCCAGCAGCAGGGGGGCAGGGGGCTGGGAGACCCAGTACTTC
>12|TRBJ2-7|-|few|TRBV25-1
CASISGGYEQYF
TGTGCCAGCATCTCCGGGGGTTACGAGCAGTACTTC
>15|TRBJ2-1|TRBD1|-|TRBV11-2
CASSLVRQGTNEQFF
TGTGCCAGCAGCCTAGTGAGACAGGGGACCAATGAGCAGTTCTTC
>12|TRBJ2-7|TRBD1|-|TRBV7-8
CASSSDRGRAYF
TGTGCCAGCAGCTCCGACAGGGGGCGCGCGTACTTC
>11|TRBJ2-5|-|-|TRBV7-7
CASTLGETQYF
TGTGCTAGCACCCTCGGGGAGACCCAGTACTTC
>12|TRBJ2-5|-|-|TRBV11-2
CASTTNQETQYF
TGTGCCAGCACGACTAACCAAGAGACCCAGTACTTC
>15|TRBJ2-1|TRBD2|-|TRBV7-2
CASSLAGGTYNEQFF
TGTGCCAGCAGCTTAGCCGGGGGGACCTACAATGAGCAGTTCTTC
>13|TRBJ2-2|-|once|TRBV6-6
CASTKEGTGELFF
TGTGCCAGCACTAAAGAGGGCACCGGGGAGCTGTTTTTT
>13|TRBJ2-7|-|-|TRBV6-5
CASSRGTGYEQYF
TGTGCCAGCAGTAGGGGGACGGGCTACGAGCAGTACTTC
>13|TRBJ2-1|-|-|TRBV6-5
CASSVREQDEQFF
TGTGCCAGCAGTGTCCGGGAGCAGGATGAGCAGTTCTTC
>15|TRBJ1-4|TRBD1|-|TRBV6-1
CASSGRTGSSEKLFF
TGTGCCAGCAGTGGAAGGACAGGGTCTTCTGAAAAACTGTTTTTT
>14|TRBJ2-3|TRBD1|-|TRBV19
CASRITGVADTQYF
TGTGCCAGTAGAATAACAGGGGTTGCAGATACGCAGTATTTT
>13|TRBJ2-7|TRBD1|few|TRBV10-1
CASGRDRADEQYF
TGCGCCAGCGGCCGGGACAGGGCAGACGAGCAGTACTTC
>13|TRBJ1-2|-|-|TRBV5-1
CASSETVNYGYTF
TGCGCCAGCAGCGAAACGGTTAACTATGGCTACACCTTC
>18|TRBJ2-7|TRBD2|once|TRBV4-2
CASSQHSGLAGGSYEQYF
TGTGCCAGCAGCCAACACTCGGGACTAGCGGGGGGCTCCTACGAGCAGTACTTC
>13|TRBJ2-2|TRBD2|-|TRBV5-1
CASGRGDTGELFF
TGCGCCAGCGGGAGGGGTGACACCGGGGAGCTGTTTTTT
>13|TRBJ2-1|TRBD1|-|TRBV6-1
CASSKTGVNGQFF
TGTGCCAGCAGTAAAACAGGGGTCAATGGGCAGTTCTTC
>15|TRBJ2-7|-|-|TRBV7-2
CASSSLRGGPYEQYF
TGTGCCAGCAGCTCCCTCCGCGGGGGCCCTTACGAGCAGTACTTC
>17|TRBJ1-4|-|-|TRBV19
CASSLMGGDATNEKLFF
TGTGCCAGTAGCCTCATGGGGGGGGATGCAACTAATGAAAAACTGTTTTTT
>13|TRBJ1-2|TRBD1|-|TRBV6-1
CASRLTGEDGYTF
TGTGCCAGCAGGTTGACAGGGGAGGATGGCTACACCTTC
>17|TRBJ1-6|TRBD1|-|TRBV9
CASSVEGTGLPSSPLHF
TGTGCCAGCAGCGTAGAGGGGACAGGGCTACCCTCTTCACCCCTCCACTTT
>16|TRBJ1-6|-|-|TRBV4-2
CASSQQDYSYNSPLHF
TGTGCCAGCAGCCAACAGGATTACTCCTATAATTCACCCCTCCACTTT
>15|TRBJ1-4|-|-|TRBV5-1
CASSSMGATNEKLFF
TGCGCCAGCAGCTCGATGGGCGCAACTAATGAAAAACTGTTTTTT
>14|TRBJ2-3|TRBD2|-|TRBV29-1
CSVDASGSTDTQYF
TGCAGCGTTGATGCTAGCGGGAGCACAGATACGCAGTATTTT
>14|TRBJ1-1|TRBD1|few|TRBV4-1
CASSPSDRGTEAFF
TGCGCCAGCAGCCCGAGTGACAGGGGCACTGAAGCTTTCTTT
>14|TRBJ1-1|-|-|TRBV6-1
CATSLSLMNTEAFF
TGTGCCACCTCACTTTCCCTTATGAACACTGAAGCTTTCTTT
>15|TRBJ1-4|TRBD1|-|TRBV15
CATSGTGTEVEKLFF
TGTGCCACCAGCGGAACCGGGACAGAGGTTGAAAAACTGTTTTTT